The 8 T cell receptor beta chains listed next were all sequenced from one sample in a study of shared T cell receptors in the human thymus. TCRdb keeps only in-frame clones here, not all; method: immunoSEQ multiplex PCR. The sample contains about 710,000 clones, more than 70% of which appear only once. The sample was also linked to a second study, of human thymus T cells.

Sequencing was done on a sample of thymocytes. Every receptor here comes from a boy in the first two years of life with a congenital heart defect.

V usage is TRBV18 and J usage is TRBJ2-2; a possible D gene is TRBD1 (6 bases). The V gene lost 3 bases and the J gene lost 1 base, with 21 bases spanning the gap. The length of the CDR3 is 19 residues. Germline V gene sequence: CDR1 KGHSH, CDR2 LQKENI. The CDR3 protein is CASSPPDFEGHWNTGELFF. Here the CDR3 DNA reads TGTGCCAGCTCACCCCCCGACTTTGAGGGACACTGGAACACCGGGGAGCTGTTTTTT.

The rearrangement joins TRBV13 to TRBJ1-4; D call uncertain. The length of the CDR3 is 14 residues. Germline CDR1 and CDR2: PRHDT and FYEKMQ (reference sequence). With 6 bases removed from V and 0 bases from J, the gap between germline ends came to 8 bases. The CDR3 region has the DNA TGTGCCAGCAGTCATCGGTCAACTAATGAAAAACTGTTTTTT. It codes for CASSHRSTNEKLFF.

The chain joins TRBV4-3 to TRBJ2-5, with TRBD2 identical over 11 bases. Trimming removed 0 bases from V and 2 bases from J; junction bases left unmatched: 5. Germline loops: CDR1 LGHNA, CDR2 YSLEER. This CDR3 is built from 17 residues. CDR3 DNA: TGCGCCAGCAGCCAAGATGCGGGACTAGCGGATCAAGAGACCCAGTACTTC. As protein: CASSQDAGLADQETQYF.

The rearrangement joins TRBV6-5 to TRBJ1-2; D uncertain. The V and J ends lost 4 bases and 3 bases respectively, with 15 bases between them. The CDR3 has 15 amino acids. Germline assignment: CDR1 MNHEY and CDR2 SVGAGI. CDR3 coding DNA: TGTGCCAGCAGTTCACCCGACGGAGAGGACTATGGCTACACCTTC. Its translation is CASSSPDGEDYGYTF.

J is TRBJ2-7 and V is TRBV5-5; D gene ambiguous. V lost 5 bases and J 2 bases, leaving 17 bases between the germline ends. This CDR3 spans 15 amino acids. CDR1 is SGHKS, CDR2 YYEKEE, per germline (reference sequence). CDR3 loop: CASSSPGSSPYEQYF. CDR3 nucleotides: TGTGCCAGCAGTTCGCCAGGATCGTCCCCCTACGAGCAGTACTTC.

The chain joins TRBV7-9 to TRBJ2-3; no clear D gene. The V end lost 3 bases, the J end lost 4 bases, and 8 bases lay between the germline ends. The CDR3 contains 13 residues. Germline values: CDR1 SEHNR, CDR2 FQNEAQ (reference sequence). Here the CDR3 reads CASSFIRADTQYF. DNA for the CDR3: TGTGCCAGCAGCTTTATTCGGGCAGATACGCAGTATTTT.

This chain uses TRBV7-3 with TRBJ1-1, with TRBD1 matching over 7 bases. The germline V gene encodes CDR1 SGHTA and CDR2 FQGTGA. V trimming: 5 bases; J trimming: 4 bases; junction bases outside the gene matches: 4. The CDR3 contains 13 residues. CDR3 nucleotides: TGTGCCAGCAGCCCCGACAGGGCCACTGAAGCTTTCTTT. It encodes CASSPDRATEAFF.

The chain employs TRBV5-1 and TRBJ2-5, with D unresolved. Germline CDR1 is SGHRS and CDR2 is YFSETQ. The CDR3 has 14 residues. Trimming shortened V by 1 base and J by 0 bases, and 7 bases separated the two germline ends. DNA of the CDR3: TGCGCCAGCAGCTTGTACCGGGACCAAGAGACCCAGTACTTC. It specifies CASSLYRDQETQYF. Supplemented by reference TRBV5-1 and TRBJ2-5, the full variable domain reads KAGVTQTPRYLIKTRGQQVTLSCSPISGHRSVSWYQQTPGQGLQFLFEYFSETQRNKGNFPGRFSGRQFSNSRSEMNVSTLELGDSALYLCASSLYRDQETQYFGPGTRLLVL.